Each of the 5 T cell receptor beta chains below was sequenced from the same sample in a study of naive and memory T cell subsets. Whole-study results and caveats: Naive repertoires, especially CD8, held a few larger clonotypes, possibly memory cells re-expressing CD45RA.

Both TRBC1 and TRBC2 were covered by a beta constant-region primer of two equimolar oligonucleotides. Four rounds of PCR amplified the ligated cDNA using nested alpha and beta constant-region primers plus SP2. A single record per CDR3 protein comes from TCRdb applying MiXCR to the UMI-ligation and nested PCR reads. This table holds over 90,000 distinct CDR3 sequences, over 9% found once. The antigens of these receptors remain unknown. Sequencing was performed on naive CD4+ T cells from blood. These receptors came from a human donor in good health.

This clonotype was detected many times. The rearrangement links TRBV7-2 to TRBJ2-5; 8 positions agree with TRBD1. Germline lookup yields CDR1 SGHTA and CDR2 FQGNSA. This CDR3 contains 13 residues. V lost 3 bases to trimming and J lost 4 bases; unmatched junction nucleotides: 1. CDR3 DNA sequence: TGTGCCAGCAGCTTTGACAGGGGAGAGACCCAGTACTTC. Translated, it gives CASSFDRGETQYF.

At least ten counts were recorded for this clonotype. This sequence joins TRBV20-1 and TRBJ2-7; 8 bases are shared with TRBD2. This CDR3 contains 14 residues. V lost 1 base, J lost 2 bases, and 4 bases stayed unmatched. Germline CDR1 reads DFQATT; CDR2 reads SNEGSKA (reference sequence). The CDR3 spells CSARVSGVAYEQYF. Written as DNA, the CDR3 is TGCAGTGCTAGAGTTAGCGGGGTAGCCTACGAGCAGTACTTC.

This chain joins TRBV25-1 and TRBJ2-7; no definite D call. Germline V gene lookup returns CDR1 MGHDK and CDR2 SYGVNS. This CDR3 is 12 amino acids long. The germline V and J ends were trimmed by 5 bases and 5 bases, with 10 bases remaining between them. CDR3 DNA sequence: TGTGCCAGCAGTATGTTATCTGACGAGCAGTACTTC. Protein: CASSMLSDEQYF.

The rearrangement uses TRBV7-2 and TRBJ2-1, with unresolved D. The V end lost 7 bases, the J end lost 5 bases, and 15 bases lay between the germline ends. The CDR3 is made up of 14 amino acids. In germline, CDR1 is SGHTA, CDR2 FQGNSA. CDR3 bases: TGTGCCAGCATCCAAGACCGGGCGAACAATGAGCAGTTCTTC. Its protein is CASIQDRANNEQFF.

The chain links TRBV7-8 to TRBJ2-7, with 10 bases that match TRBD2. V shed 5 bases and J 4 bases; nucleotides not matched to a gene: 8. Germline CDR1 is SGHVS and CDR2 is FQNEAQ. The CDR3 length is 15 residues. The CDR3 coding sequence is TGTGCCAGCAGCCCCCAAGCGGGAGGGCCGTACGAGCAGTACTTC. Its protein is CASSPQAGGPYEQYF.